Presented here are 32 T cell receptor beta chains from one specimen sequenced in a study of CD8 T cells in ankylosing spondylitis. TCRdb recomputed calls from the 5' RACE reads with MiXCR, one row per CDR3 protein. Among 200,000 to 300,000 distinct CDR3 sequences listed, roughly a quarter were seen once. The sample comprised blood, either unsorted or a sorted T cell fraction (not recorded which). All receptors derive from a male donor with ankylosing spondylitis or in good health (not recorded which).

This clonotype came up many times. CDR3 sequence: CSARDTGGRSSYEQYF. The CDR3 nucleotides are TGCAGTGCTAGAGATACGGGGGGCAGGAGCTCCTACGAGCAGTACTTC. This chain links TRBV20-1 with TRBJ2-7, with D perhaps matching TRBD2 (7 bases). Trimming removed 0 bases from V and 0 bases from J, with 15 bases in between. From germline, CDR1 is DFQATT and CDR2 SNEGSKA (reference sequence). This CDR3 has 16 amino acids.

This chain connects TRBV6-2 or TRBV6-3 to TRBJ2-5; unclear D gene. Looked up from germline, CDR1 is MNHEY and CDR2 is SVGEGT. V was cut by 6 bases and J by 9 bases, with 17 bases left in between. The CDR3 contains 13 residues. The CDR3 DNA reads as TGTGCCAGCAGAGACACCCTCTACCGGTCCCAGTACTTC. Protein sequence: CASRDTLYRSQYF.

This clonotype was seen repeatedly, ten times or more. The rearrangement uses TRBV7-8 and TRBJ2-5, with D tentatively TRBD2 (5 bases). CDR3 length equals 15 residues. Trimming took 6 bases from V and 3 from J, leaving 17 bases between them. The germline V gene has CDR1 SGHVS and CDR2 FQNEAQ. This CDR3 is CASRTGGSGKETQYF. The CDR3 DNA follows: TGTGCCAGCAGAACGGGCGGGTCAGGAAAAGAGACCCAGTACTTC.

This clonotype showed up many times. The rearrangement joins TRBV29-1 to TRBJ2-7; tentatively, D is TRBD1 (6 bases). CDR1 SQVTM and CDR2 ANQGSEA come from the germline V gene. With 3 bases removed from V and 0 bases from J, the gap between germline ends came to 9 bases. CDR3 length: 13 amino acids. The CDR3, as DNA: TGCAGCGTTGAGACAGGTATCTCCTACGAGCAGTACTTC. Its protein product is CSVETGISYEQYF.

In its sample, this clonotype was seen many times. For the CDR3, the DNA is TGTGCCATCAGTCCGGGACTAGCGGGGGGGAACAATGAGCAGTTCTTC. Residues: CAISPGLAGGNNEQFF. The chain joins TRBV10-3 to TRBJ2-1; the match to TRBD2 covers 16 bases. The CDR3 totals 16 residues. Germline loops: CDR1 ENHRY, CDR2 SYGVKD. The ends lost 5 bases at V and 5 bases at J; junction bases unmatched: 3.

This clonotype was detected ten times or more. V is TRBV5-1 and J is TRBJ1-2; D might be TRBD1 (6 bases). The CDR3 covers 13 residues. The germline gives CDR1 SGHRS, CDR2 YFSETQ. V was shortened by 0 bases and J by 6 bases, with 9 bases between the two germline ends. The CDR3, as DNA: TGCGCCAGCAGCTTGGCCGAGGGGGATGGCTACACCTTC. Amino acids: CASSLAEGDGYTF.

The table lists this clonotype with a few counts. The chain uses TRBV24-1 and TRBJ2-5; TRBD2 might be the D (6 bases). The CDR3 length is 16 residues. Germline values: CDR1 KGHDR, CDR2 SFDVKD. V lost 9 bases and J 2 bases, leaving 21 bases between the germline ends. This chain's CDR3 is CATSTRDSEPQETQYF. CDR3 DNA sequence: TGTGCCACCTCCACCCGGGACTCGGAGCCACAAGAGACCCAGTACTTC.

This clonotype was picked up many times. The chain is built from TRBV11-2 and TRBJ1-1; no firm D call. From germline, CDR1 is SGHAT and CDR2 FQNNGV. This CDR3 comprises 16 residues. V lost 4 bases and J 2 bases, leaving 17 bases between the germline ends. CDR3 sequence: CASSSRGLYHNTEAFF. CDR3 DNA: TGTGCCAGCAGCTCCCGCGGCCTATACCATAACACTGAAGCTTTCTTT.

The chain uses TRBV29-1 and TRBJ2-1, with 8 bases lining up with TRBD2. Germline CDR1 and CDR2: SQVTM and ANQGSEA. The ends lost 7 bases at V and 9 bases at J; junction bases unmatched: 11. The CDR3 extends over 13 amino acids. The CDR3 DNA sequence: TGCAGCGGCGGGGGGCGGGGGCCGGGTGAGCAGTTCTTC. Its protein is CSGGGRGPGEQFF.

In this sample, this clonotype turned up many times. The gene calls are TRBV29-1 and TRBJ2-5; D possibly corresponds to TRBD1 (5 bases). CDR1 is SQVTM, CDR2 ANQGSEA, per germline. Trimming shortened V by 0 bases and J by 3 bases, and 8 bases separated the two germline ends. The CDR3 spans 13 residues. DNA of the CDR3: TGCAGCGTTGAAGATCAGGGAAAAGAGACCCAGTACTTC. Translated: CSVEDQGKETQYF.

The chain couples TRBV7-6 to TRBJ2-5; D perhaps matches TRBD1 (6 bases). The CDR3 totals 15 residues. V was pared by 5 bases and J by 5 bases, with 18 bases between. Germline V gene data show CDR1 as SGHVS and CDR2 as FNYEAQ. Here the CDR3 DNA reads TGTGCCAGCAGCCCCCAGGACAGAGGACGGGAGACCCAGTACTTC. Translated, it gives CASSPQDRGRETQYF.

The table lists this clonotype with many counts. CDR3 coding DNA: TGCAGTGCTAGTGGCCCGGATAACTATGGCTACACCTTC. Protein sequence: CSASGPDNYGYTF. J is TRBJ1-2 and V is TRBV20-1; D gene unclear. V was clipped by 3 bases and J by 1 base, with 9 bases between them. The CDR3 is made up of 13 amino acids. Germline CDR1 reads DFQATT; CDR2 reads SNEGSKA (reference sequence).

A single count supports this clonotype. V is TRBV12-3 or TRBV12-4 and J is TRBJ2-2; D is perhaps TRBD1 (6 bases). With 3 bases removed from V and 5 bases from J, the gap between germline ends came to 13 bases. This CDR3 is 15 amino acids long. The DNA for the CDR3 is TGTGCCAGCAGTTTTCCCACAGGGCGGACCGGGGAGCTGTTTTTT. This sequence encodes CASSFPTGRTGELFF.

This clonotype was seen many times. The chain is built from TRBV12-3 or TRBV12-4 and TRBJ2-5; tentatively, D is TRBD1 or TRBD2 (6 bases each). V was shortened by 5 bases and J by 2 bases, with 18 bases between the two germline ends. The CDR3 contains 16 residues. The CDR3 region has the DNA TGTGCCAGCAGTCCCGTGACAGGAGGGGGACAAGAGACCCAGTACTTC. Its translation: CASSPVTGGGQETQYF.

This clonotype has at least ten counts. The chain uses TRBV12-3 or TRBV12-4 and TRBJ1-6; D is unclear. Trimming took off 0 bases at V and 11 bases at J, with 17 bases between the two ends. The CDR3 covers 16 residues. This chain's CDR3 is CASSLANRGGMAPLHF. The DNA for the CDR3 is TGTGCCAGCAGTTTAGCGAATCGGGGAGGGATGGCACCCCTCCACTTT.

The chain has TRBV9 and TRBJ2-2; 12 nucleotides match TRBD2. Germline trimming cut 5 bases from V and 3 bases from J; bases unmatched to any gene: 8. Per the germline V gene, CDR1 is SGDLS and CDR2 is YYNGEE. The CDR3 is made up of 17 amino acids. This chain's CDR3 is CASRAETSGGYTGELFF. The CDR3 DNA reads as TGTGCCAGCAGGGCCGAGACTAGCGGGGGTTACACCGGGGAGCTGTTTTTT.

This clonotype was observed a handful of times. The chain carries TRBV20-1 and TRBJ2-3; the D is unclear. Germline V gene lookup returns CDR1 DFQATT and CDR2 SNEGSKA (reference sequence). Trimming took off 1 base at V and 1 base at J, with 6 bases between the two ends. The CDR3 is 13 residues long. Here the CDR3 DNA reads TGCAGTGCTAGAGGGCTAGGCACAGATACGCAGTATTTT. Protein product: CSARGLGTDTQYF.

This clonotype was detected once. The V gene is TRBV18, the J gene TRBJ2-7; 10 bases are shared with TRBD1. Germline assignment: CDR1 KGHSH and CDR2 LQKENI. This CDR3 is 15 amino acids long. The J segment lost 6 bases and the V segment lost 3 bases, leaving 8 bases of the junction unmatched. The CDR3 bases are TGTGCCAGCTCACCCTCGACAGGGGGCTTGGGCGAGCAGTACTTC. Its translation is CASSPSTGGLGEQYF.

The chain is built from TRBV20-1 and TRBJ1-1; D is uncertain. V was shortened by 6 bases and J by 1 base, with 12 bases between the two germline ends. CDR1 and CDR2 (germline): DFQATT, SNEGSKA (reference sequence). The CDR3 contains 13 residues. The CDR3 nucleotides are TGCAGTGCGGCAGGAGTTCCGAACACTGAAGCTTTCTTT. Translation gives CSAAGVPNTEAFF.

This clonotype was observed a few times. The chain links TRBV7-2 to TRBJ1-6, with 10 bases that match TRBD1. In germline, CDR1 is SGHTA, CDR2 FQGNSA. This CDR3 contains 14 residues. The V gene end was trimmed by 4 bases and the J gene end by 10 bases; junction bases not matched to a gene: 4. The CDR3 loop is CASSWDRGRSPLHF. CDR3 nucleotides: TGTGCCAGCAGCTGGGACAGGGGACGATCACCCCTCCACTTT.

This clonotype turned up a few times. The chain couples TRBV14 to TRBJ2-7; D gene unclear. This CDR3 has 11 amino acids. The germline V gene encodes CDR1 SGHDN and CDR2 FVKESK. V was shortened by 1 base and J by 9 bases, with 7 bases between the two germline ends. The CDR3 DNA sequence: TGTGCCAGCAGCCAAGGGCCAGGGCAGTACTTC. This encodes CASSQGPGQYF.

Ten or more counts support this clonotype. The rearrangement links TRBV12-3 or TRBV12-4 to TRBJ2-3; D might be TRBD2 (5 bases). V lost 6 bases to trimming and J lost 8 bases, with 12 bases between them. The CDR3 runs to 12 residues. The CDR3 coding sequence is TGTGCCAGCAGACGGGGTTTCGGTACGCAGTATTTT. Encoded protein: CASRRGFGTQYF.

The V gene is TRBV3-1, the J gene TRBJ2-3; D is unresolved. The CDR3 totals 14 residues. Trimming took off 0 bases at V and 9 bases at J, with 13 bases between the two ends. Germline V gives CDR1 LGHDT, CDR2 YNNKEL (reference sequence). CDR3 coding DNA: TGTGCCAGCAGCCAAGAGGGTGCAGGAAGAACGCAGTATTTT. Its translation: CASSQEGAGRTQYF.

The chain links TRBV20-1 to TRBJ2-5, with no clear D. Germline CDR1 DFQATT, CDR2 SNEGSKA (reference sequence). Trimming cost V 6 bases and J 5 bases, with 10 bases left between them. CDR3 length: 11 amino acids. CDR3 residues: CSAVMRETQYF. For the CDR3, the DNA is TGCAGTGCCGTCATGAGGGAGACCCAGTACTTC.

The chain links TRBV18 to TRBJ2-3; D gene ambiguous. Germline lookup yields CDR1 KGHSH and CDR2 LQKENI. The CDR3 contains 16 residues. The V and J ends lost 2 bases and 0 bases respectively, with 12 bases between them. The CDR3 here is CASSPRSGPSTDTQYF. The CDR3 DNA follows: TGTGCCAGCTCACCAAGGTCTGGACCAAGCACAGATACGCAGTATTTT. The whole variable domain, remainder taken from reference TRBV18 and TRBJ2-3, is NAGVMQNPRHLVRRRGQEARLRCSPMKGHSHVYWYRQLPEEGLKFMVYLQKENIIDESGMPKERFSAEFPKEGPSILRIQQVVRGDSAAYFCASSPRSGPSTDTQYFGPGTRLTVL.

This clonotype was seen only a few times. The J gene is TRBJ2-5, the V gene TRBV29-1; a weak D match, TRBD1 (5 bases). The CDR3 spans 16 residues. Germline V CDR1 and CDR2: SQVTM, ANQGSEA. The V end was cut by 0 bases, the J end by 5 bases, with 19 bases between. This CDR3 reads CSVEDMVRAGKETQYF. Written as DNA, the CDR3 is TGCAGCGTTGAAGATATGGTTCGGGCAGGGAAGGAGACCCAGTACTTC.

CDR3 coding DNA: TGTGCCAGCAGTGTTGGCGGGGGGTACGAGACCCAGTACTTC. Encoded protein: CASSVGGGYETQYF. The chain uses TRBV2 and TRBJ2-5; 8 bases are shared with TRBD2. CDR1 and CDR2 (germline): SNHLY, FYNNEI. V dropped 4 bases and J dropped 5; count of bases not matched to a gene: 6. CDR3 length: 14 residues.

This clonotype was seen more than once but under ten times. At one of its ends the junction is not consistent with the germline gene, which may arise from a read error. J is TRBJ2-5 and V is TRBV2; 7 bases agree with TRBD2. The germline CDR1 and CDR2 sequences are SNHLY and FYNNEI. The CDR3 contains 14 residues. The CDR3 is CASSKAGTQETQYF. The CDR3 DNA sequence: TGTGCCAGCAGTAAAGCGGGGACCCAAGAGACCCAGTACTTC. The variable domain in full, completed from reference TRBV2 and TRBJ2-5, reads EPEVTQTPSHQVTQMGQEVILRCVPISNHLYFYWYRQILGQKVEFLVSFYNNEISEKSEIFDDQFSVERPDGSNFTLKIRSTKLEDSAMYFCASSKAGTQETQYFGPGTRLLVL.

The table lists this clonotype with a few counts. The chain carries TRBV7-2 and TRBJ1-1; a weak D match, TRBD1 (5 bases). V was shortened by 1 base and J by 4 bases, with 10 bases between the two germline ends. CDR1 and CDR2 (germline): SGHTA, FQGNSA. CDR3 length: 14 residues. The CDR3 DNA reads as TGTGCCAGCAGCTTAGTGGGGCGGAGCACTGAAGCTTTCTTT. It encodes CASSLVGRSTEAFF.

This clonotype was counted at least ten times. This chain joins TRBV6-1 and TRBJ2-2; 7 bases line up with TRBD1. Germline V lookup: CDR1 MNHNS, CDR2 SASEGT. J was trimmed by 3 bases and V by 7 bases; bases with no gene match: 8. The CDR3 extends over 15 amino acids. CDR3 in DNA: TGTGCCAGCACCCTTGGGGACAGATACACCGGGGAGCTGTTTTTT. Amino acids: CASTLGDRYTGELFF.

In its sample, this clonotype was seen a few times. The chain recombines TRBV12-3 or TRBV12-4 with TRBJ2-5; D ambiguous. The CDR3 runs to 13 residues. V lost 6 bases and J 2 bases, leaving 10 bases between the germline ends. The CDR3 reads CASSPVGQETQYF. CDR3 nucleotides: TGTGCCAGCAGCCCAGTTGGTCAAGAGACCCAGTACTTC.

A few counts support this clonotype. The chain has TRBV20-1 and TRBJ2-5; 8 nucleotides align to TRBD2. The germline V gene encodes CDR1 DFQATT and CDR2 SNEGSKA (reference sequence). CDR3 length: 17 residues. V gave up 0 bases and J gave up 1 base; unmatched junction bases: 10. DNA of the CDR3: TGCAGTGCTAGAGATCAACGCGAGCGGGGGTTCCAAGAGACCCAGTACTTC. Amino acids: CSARDQRERGFQETQYF.